The rows below give T cell receptor beta chains drawn from one sample of a study of blood T cell repertoires in COVID-19. Clones were read by immunoSEQ multiplex PCR, and TCRdb kept only the in-frame ones, dropping some. Of 42,000 or so clones listed, about 90% are singletons. The sequenced sample consisted of peripheral blood. The receptors originated from a man aged 45 to 65 with active COVID-19. CDR3s include the opening cysteine and the closing phenylalanine or tryptophan. The D gene is left open where the match is weak. Clone size appears in some rows only: once, few, many, or a class for an expanded clone.

j_gene: TRBJ2-7; d_gene: TRBD2; abundance: NA; v_gene: TRBV11-1; CDR3nt: TGTGCCAGCAGCTTAGGGACTAGCGGGTACGAGCAGTACTTC; CDR3aa: CASSLGTSGYEQYF
j_gene: TRBJ1-3; d_gene: NA; abundance: NA; v_gene: TRBV28; CDR3nt: TGTGCCAGCAGTTTGAGTACAGTCTCTGGAAACACCATATATTTT; CDR3aa: CASSLSTVSGNTIYF
j_gene: TRBJ2-4; d_gene: TRBD2; abundance: NA; v_gene: TRBV12-3/TRBV12-4; CDR3nt: TGTGCCAGCAGTTTGCGGGGGGCGGACATTCAGTACTTC; CDR3aa: CASSLRGADIQYF
j_gene: TRBJ1-2; d_gene: NA; abundance: NA; v_gene: TRBV7-9; CDR3nt: TGTGCCAGCAGCTCGCACAGGAGCTACACCTTC; CDR3aa: CASSSHRSYTF
j_gene: TRBJ1-2; d_gene: TRBD1; abundance: NA; v_gene: TRBV7-8; CDR3nt: TGTGCCAGCAGCTTAGCCGAGGGATGGCGACAGGGGGATAGTGGCTACACCTTC; CDR3aa: CASSLAEGWRQGDSGYTF
j_gene: TRBJ2-6; d_gene: NA; abundance: once; v_gene: TRBV11-2; CDR3nt: TGTGCCAGCAGCTTAAATTCTGTCCTCTCTGGGGCCAACGTCCTGACTTTC; CDR3aa: CASSLNSVLSGANVLTF
j_gene: TRBJ1-5; d_gene: NA; abundance: few; v_gene: TRBV30; CDR3nt: TGTGCCTGGAACAGGGGCAATCAGCCCCAGCATTTT; CDR3aa: CAWNRGNQPQHF
j_gene: TRBJ2-1; d_gene: TRBD2; abundance: NA; v_gene: TRBV18; CDR3nt: TGTGCCAGCTCACCAGAAGCTCTAGCGGAGTACAATGAGCAGTTCTTC; CDR3aa: CASSPEALAEYNEQFF
j_gene: TRBJ1-5; d_gene: TRBD1; abundance: NA; v_gene: TRBV5-1; CDR3nt: TGCGCCAGCAGCTTGGCCGGGACAGATAATCAGCCCCAGCATTTT; CDR3aa: CASSLAGTDNQPQHF
j_gene: TRBJ2-7; d_gene: NA; abundance: NA; v_gene: TRBV13; CDR3nt: TGTGCCAGCAGCTTAAGGGGCGAGCAGTACTTC; CDR3aa: CASSLRGEQYF
j_gene: TRBJ2-4; d_gene: NA; abundance: NA; v_gene: TRBV4-1; CDR3nt: TGCGCCAGCAGCCAAGAATTGGCAGGGAGGAACATTCAGTACTTC; CDR3aa: CASSQELAGRNIQYF
j_gene: TRBJ1-2; d_gene: TRBD1; abundance: once; v_gene: TRBV10-3; CDR3nt: TGTGCCAGATACACAGGGGGTAGGGCTGGCTACACCTTC; CDR3aa: CARYTGGRAGYTF
j_gene: TRBJ2-7; d_gene: NA; abundance: once; v_gene: TRBV30; CDR3nt: TGTGCCTGGGGGGGAGAGTCCTACGAGCAGTACTTC; CDR3aa: CAWGGESYEQYF
j_gene: TRBJ2-5; d_gene: NA; abundance: NA; v_gene: TRBV3-1/TRBV3-2; CDR3nt: TGTGCCAGCAGCCAAGGCCGGGGGAGGCAAGAGACCCAGTACTTC; CDR3aa: CASSQGRGRQETQYF
j_gene: TRBJ2-7; d_gene: TRBD2; abundance: NA; v_gene: TRBV7-8; CDR3nt: TGTGCCAGCAGAACCACTAGCGGGAGGACCAGCTCCTACGAGCAGTACTTC; CDR3aa: CASRTTSGRTSSYEQYF
j_gene: TRBJ2-7; d_gene: NA; abundance: NA; v_gene: TRBV29-1; CDR3nt: TGCAGCGTTCTTCTTCTCGACAGCTACGAGCAGTACTTC; CDR3aa: CSVLLLDSYEQYF
j_gene: TRBJ2-1; d_gene: NA; abundance: NA; v_gene: TRBV6-1; CDR3nt: TGTGCCAGCAGTGAAACTGCACTAGGCCTTTGGGATGAGCAGTTCTTC; CDR3aa: CASSETALGLWDEQFF
j_gene: TRBJ1-2; d_gene: TRBD1; abundance: NA; v_gene: TRBV10-3; CDR3nt: TGTGCCATCAGTGAAAGGACAGGGGAAGGCTACACCTTC; CDR3aa: CAISERTGEGYTF
j_gene: TRBJ2-3; d_gene: NA; abundance: NA; v_gene: TRBV13; CDR3nt: TGTGCCAGCAGCTTACGCAGGGGCCTAGTGGATACGCAGTATTTT; CDR3aa: CASSLRRGLVDTQYF
j_gene: TRBJ1-4; d_gene: NA; abundance: few; v_gene: TRBV28; CDR3nt: TGTGCCAGCAGTTCATACAGGGATAATTTAATGGATGAAAAACTGTTTTTT; CDR3aa: CASSSYRDNLMDEKLFF
j_gene: TRBJ2-4; d_gene: NA; abundance: NA; v_gene: TRBV19; CDR3nt: TGTGCCAGTAGCAGGGGGGATGTCGCCAAAAACATTCAGTACTTC; CDR3aa: CASSRGDVAKNIQYF
j_gene: TRBJ2-7; d_gene: TRBD2; abundance: NA; v_gene: TRBV7-9; CDR3nt: TGTGCCAGTGTCCGGACTAGCGGCAGCAGGGGCCCGGGGCAGTACTTC; CDR3aa: CASVRTSGSRGPGQYF
j_gene: TRBJ1-4; d_gene: TRBD1; abundance: NA; v_gene: TRBV10-1; CDR3nt: TGCGCCAGCAGTGCGGGCCACAGGGGATCTAATGAAAAACTGTTTTTT; CDR3aa: CASSAGHRGSNEKLFF
j_gene: TRBJ1-2; d_gene: TRBD1; abundance: once; v_gene: TRBV9; CDR3nt: TGTGCCAGCCGGGGGACAGGGGTAGAAGGAAAAGCTAACTATGGCTACACCTTC; CDR3aa: CASRGTGVEGKANYGYTF
j_gene: TRBJ1-2; d_gene: NA; abundance: once; v_gene: TRBV27; CDR3nt: TGTGCCAGCAGCCTCGGACGGGAGGAAGGCTACACCTTC; CDR3aa: CASSLGREEGYTF
j_gene: TRBJ2-5; d_gene: NA; abundance: NA; v_gene: TRBV5-1; CDR3nt: TGCGCCAGCAGCTTGGGTCGGGGATACCAAGAGACCCAGTACTTC; CDR3aa: CASSLGRGYQETQYF
j_gene: TRBJ1-1; d_gene: NA; abundance: NA; v_gene: TRBV4-2; CDR3nt: TGTGCCAGCAGCCAAGTTTCCCTAAGGGGGACTGAAGCTTTCTTT; CDR3aa: CASSQVSLRGTEAFF
j_gene: TRBJ1-1; d_gene: TRBD1; abundance: NA; v_gene: TRBV5-1; CDR3nt: TGCGCCAGCGGACGGACAGGGAACACTGAAGCTTTCTTT; CDR3aa: CASGRTGNTEAFF
j_gene: TRBJ1-5; d_gene: NA; abundance: NA; v_gene: TRBV15; CDR3nt: TGTGCCACCAGCAGAGATGAAGCGGATTGCCAGCCCCAGCATTTT; CDR3aa: CATSRDEADCQPQHF